Listed below are T cell receptor beta chains from one sample, sequenced in a study of control samples from healthy donors and cancer patients. The method was immunoSEQ multiplex PCR; TCRdb's version includes in-frame clones alone and lacks a portion of them. Found here are about 250,000 clones, roughly four fifths of them singletons; the top ten hold roughly 13%. The sequencing sample was made of PBMCs. The receptors were gathered from a woman between 55 and 75 years old with lung cancer. Each CDR3 is given with its conserved first and last residue. Each record gives: clone size, V gene, J gene, D gene, CDR3 DNA, CDR3 protein. A D gene is named only where the DNA matches it firmly. Only part of the rows carry a size: once, few, many, or a class if the clone is expanded.

-	TRBV3-1/TRBV3-2	TRBJ1-4	-	TGTGCCAGCAGTCGACTTGGAACTAATGAAAAACTGTTTTTT	CASSRLGTNEKLFF
-	TRBV2	TRBJ1-1	TRBD1	TGTGCCAGCAGACTACAGGGGGAGAACACTGAAGCTTTCTTT	CASRLQGENTEAFF
-	TRBV19	TRBJ2-5	TRBD2	TGTGCCAGTGGGACTAGCGGGGGGGCATGGGAGACCCAGTACTTC	CASGTSGGAWETQYF
once	TRBV7-9	TRBJ2-6	-	TGTGCCAGCAGCTCGACAGGACCCGGGGCCAACGTCCTGACTTTC	CASSSTGPGANVLTF
-	TRBV15	TRBJ2-7	TRBD1	TGTGCCACCAGCAGAGATCACCCCCGGCAGGGGGCGGGCGAGCAGTACTTC	CATSRDHPRQGAGEQYF
-	TRBV7-9	TRBJ1-3	-	TGTGCCAGCACCACCGCCGGAAACACCATATATTTT	CASTTAGNTIYF
once	TRBV27	TRBJ1-2	-	TGTGCCAGCAGTTCCCTCGAGGGGGGTAACTATGGCTACACCTTC	CASSSLEGGNYGYTF
-	TRBV4-1	TRBJ2-2	-	TGCGCCAGCAGCCAAGATTGGGGACCGAACACCGGGGAGCTGTTTTTT	CASSQDWGPNTGELFF
-	TRBV29-1	TRBJ2-3	-	TGCAGCGTTGAAGTGGGGGGCAACACAGATACGCAGTATTTT	CSVEVGGNTDTQYF
many	TRBV19	TRBJ1-3	-	TGTGCCAGTAGTATTCCGGGAGTTATTGCTGGAAACACCATATATTTT	CASSIPGVIAGNTIYF
-	TRBV10-2	TRBJ2-3	TRBD2	TGCGCCAGTGGGACTATCGATACGCAGTATTTT	CASGTIDTQYF
-	TRBV7-3	TRBJ1-1	-	TGTGCCAGCAGCATCCAAGGGGTGAACACTGAAGCTTTCTTT	CASSIQGVNTEAFF
many	TRBV10-3	TRBJ1-2	-	TGTGCCATCAGTGATCAAGGGATAGCTAACTATGGCTACACCTTC	CAISDQGIANYGYTF
-	TRBV6-6	TRBJ2-7	TRBD1	TGTGCCAGCAGACTGGGACAGGGCCAAACCTACGAGCAGTACTTC	CASRLGQGQTYEQYF
-	TRBV6-5	TRBJ2-5	TRBD1	TGTGCCAGCAGCCCGGGACAGGGCGGGGAGACCCAGTACTTC	CASSPGQGGETQYF
-	TRBV4-2	TRBJ1-6	-	TGTGCCAGCAGCCAAGCGGCCGGGACTCTACTTGTCTCACCCCTCCACTTT	CASSQAAGTLLVSPLHF
-	TRBV5-4	TRBJ2-1	-	TGTGCCAGCAGCTCCCGGGACTTCGGCAATGAGCAGTTCTTC	CASSSRDFGNEQFF